Following are 17 T cell receptor beta chains from one sample sequenced in a study of CD8+ T cells in alopecia areata. Treatment in this sample: oral pan-JAK inhibitor, 5-10 mg twice daily. Reverse transcribed after extraction, RNA yielded cDNA as the sequencing template. Sequencing was performed with immunoSEQ multiplex PCR; in TCRdb, only in-frame clones are kept and a portion is missing. The sample records 150,000 to 200,000 clones, roughly 60% being singletons. Specimen: CD4+ T cells sorted from blood, collected at week 24, from a patient treated with tofacitinib. The receptors were gathered from a human donor with alopecia areata.

The chain joins TRBV5-4 to TRBJ2-7, with 7 bases identical to TRBD1. The CDR3 has 15 residues. The germline V gene has CDR1 SGHNT and CDR2 YYREEE (reference sequence). The trim removed 0 bases at V and 3 bases at J, leaving 6 bases unmatched. CDR3 sequence: CASSLGGQSDYEQYF. CDR3 bases: TGTGCCAGCAGCTTGGGGGGACAGTCGGACTACGAGCAGTACTTC.

This chain uses TRBV5-1 with TRBJ2-3; the match to TRBD2 covers 11 bases. Germline CDR1 and CDR2: SGHRS and YFSETQ. J gave up 2 bases and V 3 bases, and 2 bases lay outside the gene matches. The length of the CDR3 is 15 residues. CDR3 region: CASSSLAGATDTQYF. The CDR3 DNA is TGCGCCAGCAGCTCACTAGCGGGGGCCACAGATACGCAGTATTTT.

This clone was seen a handful of times. V usage is TRBV4-3 and J usage is TRBJ1-2; TRBD1 is a possible D gene (5 bases). Trimming pared 0 bases from V and 8 bases from J, leaving 25 bases between. The CDR3 length is 18 residues. Germline V gene lookup returns CDR1 LGHNA and CDR2 YSLEER. DNA for the CDR3: TGCGCCAGCAGCCAAGATGCGGCAGGGAGCATCCCATCTATGGGCTACACCTTC. Its translation: CASSQDAAGSIPSMGYTF.

This chain joins TRBV10-3 and TRBJ2-7; D is uncertain. Germline CDR1 reads ENHRY; CDR2 reads SYGVKD. This CDR3 contains 14 residues. The germline V and J ends were trimmed by 6 bases and 0 bases, with 12 bases remaining between them. Written as DNA, the CDR3 is TGTGCCATCAGCGACATATCCACCTCCTACGAGCAGTACTTC. The encoded protein is CAISDISTSYEQYF.

This clone was seen a few times. V gene TRBV10-2 combines with J gene TRBJ1-6; D perhaps matches TRBD1 (6 bases). Germline lookup yields CDR1 WSHSY and CDR2 SAAADI. V was cut by 8 bases and J by 7 bases, with 15 bases left in between. This CDR3 region has 14 residues. This CDR3 reads CASYPAGVNSPLHF. The CDR3 DNA follows: TGCGCCAGCTATCCGGCAGGGGTGAATTCACCCCTCCACTTT.

The CDR3 bases are TGTGCCAGCAGTTACTCGGGGGGGAGAAAAGGCTACACCTTC. Translated: CASSYSGGRKGYTF. The chain links TRBV6-5 to TRBJ1-2; D possibly corresponds to TRBD1 (5 bases). The CDR3 is made up of 14 amino acids. Looked up from germline, CDR1 is MNHEY and CDR2 is SVGAGI. V was cut by 0 bases and J by 8 bases, with 13 bases left in between.

The chain joins TRBV2 to TRBJ2-1; TRBD2 aligns across 14 bases. The CDR3 sequence is 15 residues long. V shed 6 bases, J shed 10 bases, and the junction held 8 bases outside the gene matches. Germline CDR1 reads SNHLY; CDR2 reads FYNNEI. CDR3 in DNA: TGTGCCAGCAGCTATCCGGGACTAGCGGGGGTGGAGCAGTTCTTC. This translates into CASSYPGLAGVEQFF.

The chain carries TRBV29-1 and TRBJ2-2, with D perhaps TRBD2 (5 bases). V gave up 2 bases and J gave up 5 bases, with 12 bases separating them. Germline V lookup: CDR1 SQVTM, CDR2 ANQGSEA. CDR3 size: 14 residues. The CDR3 DNA sequence: TGCAGCGTTGAACCCCCCGGGAAGACCGGGGAGCTGTTTTTT. Its translation is CSVEPPGKTGELFF.

This clone was observed a few times. Here the CDR3 DNA reads TGTGCCAGCAGCTCAAACAGGCCTCCCTACGAGCAGTACTTC. As protein: CASSSNRPPYEQYF. The chain recombines TRBV7-8 with TRBJ2-7; D might be TRBD1 (5 bases). Germline V CDR1 and CDR2: SGHVS, FQNEAQ. Trimming took off 4 bases at V and 2 bases at J, with 12 bases between the two ends. The CDR3 is 14 residues long.

The J gene is TRBJ1-5, the V gene TRBV4-1, with 9 nucleotides matching TRBD1. The ends lost 0 bases at V and 5 bases at J; junction bases unmatched: 8. Looked up from germline, CDR1 is MGHRA and CDR2 is YSYEKL. CDR3 length equals 17 residues. The CDR3 coding sequence is TGCGCCAGCAGCCAAGATATAGGGGACAGGGCCGATCAGCCCCAGCATTTT. This sequence encodes CASSQDIGDRADQPQHF.

J is TRBJ1-2 and V is TRBV27, with 8 positions matching TRBD1. Germline values: CDR1 MNHEY, CDR2 SMNVEV (reference sequence). CDR3 length: 13 amino acids. Trimming took 10 bases from V and 1 from J; bases not matched to a gene: 5. CDR3 sequence reads: CATRDRSNYGYTF. As DNA, the CDR3 is TGTGCCACCCGGGACAGGAGTAACTATGGCTACACCTTC.

The chain links TRBV29-1 to TRBJ1-2; D unclear. The CDR3 totals 13 residues. V lost 7 bases, J lost 2 bases, and 14 bases lay in between. CDR1 and CDR2 (germline): SQVTM, ANQGSEA. This CDR3 is CSAHSSTNYGYTF. Written as DNA, the CDR3 is TGCAGCGCTCACAGCAGTACCAACTATGGCTACACCTTC. Based on the CDR3 plus reference TRBV29-1 and TRBJ1-2, the full variable domain is SAVISQKPSRDICQRGTSLTIQCQVDSQVTMMFWYRQQPGQSLTLIATANQGSEATYESGFVIDKFPISRPNLTFSTLTVSNMSPEDSSIYLCSAHSSTNYGYTFGSGTRLTVV.

This clone was seen more than once but under ten times. This rearrangement joins TRBV7-2 to TRBJ2-1, with 12 bases lining up with TRBD2. Germline values: CDR1 SGHTA, CDR2 FQGNSA. V was clipped by 1 base and J by 6 bases; unmatched bases: 7. The CDR3 has 17 amino acids. CDR3 nucleotides: TGTGCCAGCAGCTTAGGTCTAGCGGGGGGGCTAACCAATGAGCAGTTCTTC. Its translation: CASSLGLAGGLTNEQFF.

This clone turned up a few times. V and J are TRBV6-1 and TRBJ1-5; D is possibly TRBD1 (5 bases). From germline, CDR1 is MNHNS and CDR2 SASEGT. Trimming removed 1 base at V and 4 bases at J, with 11 bases between. This CDR3 spans 15 amino acids. DNA for the CDR3: TGTGCCAGCAGTGAAGGGGTAGGGGCGAATCAGCCCCAGCATTTT. The encoded protein is CASSEGVGANQPQHF.

The chain couples TRBV4-3 to TRBJ1-4; maybe TRBD1 (5 bases). Germline V gives CDR1 LGHNA, CDR2 YSLEER. V lost 0 bases to trimming and J lost 8 bases, with 16 bases between them. This CDR3 has 16 residues. The DNA for the CDR3 is TGCGCCAGCAGCCAAGAAGGATTGGGGGGTGGCGAAAAACTGTTTTTT. Protein product: CASSQEGLGGGEKLFF.

A remark on this clone: The sample carries other DNA sequences with the same CDR3. The chain employs TRBV9 and TRBJ1-1; D call uncertain. V was trimmed by 0 bases and J by 0 bases, leaving 3 bases between them. The CDR3 has 13 residues. The V gene's germline CDR1 is SGDLS and CDR2 YYNGEE. DNA of the CDR3: TGTGCCAGCAGCGTAGGAATGAACACTGAAGCTTTCTTT. Translated, it gives CASSVGMNTEAFF.

V and J are TRBV15 and TRBJ1-1; D remains ambiguous. Trimming pared 2 bases from V and 1 base from J, leaving 8 bases between. CDR1 and CDR2 (germline): LNHNV, YYDKDF (reference sequence). The CDR3 is made up of 14 amino acids. CDR3: CATSRQSKNTEAFF. For the CDR3, the DNA is TGTGCCACCAGCAGACAGAGTAAGAACACTGAAGCTTTCTTT.